This T cell receptor (beta chain) is from a study of blood T cell repertoires in COVID-19 (dated by TCRdb to about 2020). About the study as a whole: Samples covering the acute and convalescent phases of COVID-19 were provided by collaborators in the United States, Italy and Spain. The prospective study material was composed of cDNA or gDNA derived from T cells, B-cell-depleted T cells, or PBMCs. Subjects who had been exposed to COVID-19, were actively infected with it, or had recovered from it provided the deeply sampled blood TCRbeta repertoires that made up the dataset. The repertoires were made available in a free public database intended to serve as a resource for research on the immune response to SARS-CoV-2. Samples were obtained from the ongoing ImmuneRACE study (first 160 participants) and from some 1,300 subjects provided by 6 global collaborators. The sample metadata nearly always contained a de-identified subject ID, COVID-19 status, age in years and sex. Where HLA class I and class II types were available, the types were taken from metadata supplied by the sample provider, not from assay-based typing.

Looking up the germline V gene yields CDR1 MNHEY and CDR2 SVGEGT. After removal of 2 bases from V and 9 bases from J, the junction retains 8 bases not matched to a gene. There are 16 amino acids in the CDR3, from cysteine to phenylalanine inclusive. The DNA shown is the 48-base CDR3, in frame from base 1. The immunoSEQ Assay, a bias-controlled multiplex PCR, was used to amplify TCRbeta CDR3 regions from genomic DNA. For the original study's pipeline: The number of nucleated cells in each sample was estimated by amplification of reference gene primers within the assay. Sequence reads were collapsed and filtered to measure the absolute abundance of every unique TCRbeta CDR3 rearrangement. Productive Simpson clonality was computed per sample as the square root of Simpson's diversity index over productive rearrangements. TCRdb took this table from immuneACCESS and kept in-frame rearrangements with V and J called. Such tables lack part of the clones; where checked against another copy, unresolved V genes explain under half of the gap, and the rest is unexplained. V and J calls and clone size follow that table, whereas D and trimming were derived from the DNA. In all, the sample holds about 480,000 clones, and approximately 91% of those were seen once. Of the sample, about 8% falls within the top ten clones.

One collaborating source in Seattle enrolled patients while the patients were actively infected and followed the patients over time throughout the course of disease. Collaborating institutions collected whole blood in K2EDTA tubes following their own protocols. For TCRbeta analysis, collaborator samples were shipped as frozen whole blood, as isolated PBMCs, or as DNA extracted from either sample type. Overall study results and their limits: How much clinical and demographic metadata was included differed by source and by participant, and the metadata was provided uncurated.

Comments on this clone: Its antigen target is currently unknown. No quality values exist for individual bases; no much larger clone is one base distant.

Sequenced material: peripheral blood. The chain is made from TRBV6-2 or TRBV6-3 and TRBJ1-6, and TRBD1 matches 9 of the central bases. This TCR derives from a woman aged 50 to 60 with COVID-19, enrolled during active disease. The CDR3 region reads CASSYGSGQGSSPLHF. The DNA sequence follows: TGTGCCAGCAGTTACGGGTCTGGACAGGGGAGTTCACCCCTCCACTTT.